The rows below give T cell receptor beta chains drawn from one sample of a study of OX40 agonist ivuxolimab in advanced cancers. Some clones are missing from TCRdb's copy, which holds only in-frame ones; the method was immunoSEQ multiplex PCR. The sample lists tens of thousands of clones, approximately 78% occurring once. The sequenced sample was CD4+ or CD8+ T cells sorted from blood, obtained in a trial of the OX40 agonist ivuxolimab. The receptors originated from an adult with an advanced solid tumor such as melanoma, head and neck, liver or kidney cancer. Both conserved end residues are part of each CDR3. Each record gives: V gene, J gene, clone size, D gene, CDR3 DNA, CDR3 protein. The D gene is left open where the match is weak. Size is stated for part of the rows, as once, few or many counts, or as a class when the clone is expanded.

v_gene: TRBV27
j_gene: TRBJ1-5
abundance: -
d_gene: TRBD1
CDR3nt: TGTGCCAGCAGGTCAGGGGGGCGGGATCAGCCCCAGCATTTT
CDR3aa: CASRSGGRDQPQHF

v_gene: TRBV6-6
j_gene: TRBJ1-1
abundance: -
d_gene: -
CDR3nt: TGTGCCAGCAGTAGTGGCGGGGCAAGGAGCGTCACTGAAGCTTTCTTT
CDR3aa: CASSSGGARSVTEAFF

v_gene: TRBV7-9
j_gene: TRBJ2-7
abundance: -
d_gene: -
CDR3nt: TGTGCCAGCCACCCGCAGGGGAGTACCTACGAGCAGTACTTC
CDR3aa: CASHPQGSTYEQYF

v_gene: TRBV7-6
j_gene: TRBJ2-5
abundance: -
d_gene: TRBD2
CDR3nt: TGTGCCAGCAGCTTAGGCTCGGGGGGGCGGGAGACCCAGTACTTC
CDR3aa: CASSLGSGGRETQYF

v_gene: TRBV28
j_gene: TRBJ1-5
abundance: -
d_gene: -
CDR3nt: TGTGCCAGCGTCAACGGGGGAGAAGGCAATCAGCCCCAGCATTTT
CDR3aa: CASVNGGEGNQPQHF

v_gene: TRBV27
j_gene: TRBJ1-6
abundance: -
d_gene: -
CDR3nt: TGTGCCAGCAGTTCGCCTACAGTGGGGCCCTCCTATAATTCACCCCTCCACTTT
CDR3aa: CASSSPTVGPSYNSPLHF

v_gene: TRBV6-6
j_gene: TRBJ2-1
abundance: -
d_gene: -
CDR3nt: TGTGCCAGCACCGCCCCCTCGGAGCACGAGCAGTTCTTC
CDR3aa: CASTAPSEHEQFF

v_gene: TRBV19
j_gene: TRBJ2-3
abundance: -
d_gene: TRBD2
CDR3nt: TGTGCCAGTAGTAGGGGACTAGCGGGTAGCACAGATACGCAGTATTTT
CDR3aa: CASSRGLAGSTDTQYF

v_gene: TRBV30
j_gene: TRBJ2-5
abundance: -
d_gene: TRBD2
CDR3nt: TGTGCCTGGAGTGTAGAGGGACTAGCCTTGGAGACCCAGTACTTC
CDR3aa: CAWSVEGLALETQYF

v_gene: TRBV27
j_gene: TRBJ2-5
abundance: -
d_gene: -
CDR3nt: TGTGCCAGCAGCCATCCAAGGGAGACCCAGTACTTC
CDR3aa: CASSHPRETQYF

v_gene: TRBV30
j_gene: TRBJ2-7
abundance: few
d_gene: TRBD1
CDR3nt: TGTGCCTGGACTGGAGTGACAGGGGGGTACGAGCAGTACTTC
CDR3aa: CAWTGVTGGYEQYF

v_gene: TRBV6-1
j_gene: TRBJ2-1
abundance: -
d_gene: TRBD2
CDR3nt: TGTGCCAGCAGTGGAAGCGGGAGAGTCTATGGAGAGCAGTTCTTC
CDR3aa: CASSGSGRVYGEQFF

v_gene: TRBV30
j_gene: TRBJ1-6
abundance: -
d_gene: -
CDR3nt: TGTGCCTGGAGTGTACAAGGCGGGGGACTTGGATCACCCCTCCACTTT
CDR3aa: CAWSVQGGGLGSPLHF

v_gene: TRBV7-8
j_gene: TRBJ2-5
abundance: -
d_gene: TRBD2
CDR3nt: TGTGCCACCTCGACTAGCGGGGGAGCGCAGACCCAGTACTTC
CDR3aa: CATSTSGGAQTQYF

v_gene: TRBV18
j_gene: TRBJ1-6
abundance: -
d_gene: TRBD1
CDR3nt: TGTGCCAGCTCACCAACAGTCCTGGACAGGACCACAAATTCACCCCTCCACTTT
CDR3aa: CASSPTVLDRTTNSPLHF

v_gene: TRBV5-1
j_gene: TRBJ2-1
abundance: -
d_gene: TRBD2
CDR3nt: TGCGCCAGCAGCTCCTCTAGCGGGAGCTCCTACAATGAGCAGTTCTTC
CDR3aa: CASSSSSGSSYNEQFF

v_gene: TRBV29-1
j_gene: TRBJ2-7
abundance: -
d_gene: TRBD1
CDR3nt: TGCAGCGTTGGACAGGGAACCTACGAGCAGTACTTC
CDR3aa: CSVGQGTYEQYF

v_gene: TRBV27
j_gene: TRBJ2-5
abundance: -
d_gene: -
CDR3nt: TGTGCCAGCAGTTCGGCGGGGTACCAAGAGACCCAGTACTTC
CDR3aa: CASSSAGYQETQYF

v_gene: TRBV5-4
j_gene: TRBJ2-2
abundance: -
d_gene: -
CDR3nt: TGTGCCAGCAGCCGGGACTCATACGGGGAGCTGTTTTTT
CDR3aa: CASSRDSYGELFF

v_gene: TRBV7-6
j_gene: TRBJ2-7
abundance: -
d_gene: -
CDR3nt: TGTGCCAGCAGCTTAGCACCTATCCTCTCCTACGAGCAGTACTTC
CDR3aa: CASSLAPILSYEQYF

v_gene: TRBV7-2
j_gene: TRBJ2-7
abundance: -
d_gene: -
CDR3nt: TGTGCCAGCAGCTTAGGGCCGGAACTTAATGGCGAGCAGTACTTC
CDR3aa: CASSLGPELNGEQYF

v_gene: TRBV6-1
j_gene: TRBJ1-2
abundance: -
d_gene: -
CDR3nt: TGTGCCAGCAGTGATAGGTGGCAGGGAACGACACATGGCTACACCTTC
CDR3aa: CASSDRWQGTTHGYTF

v_gene: TRBV7-6
j_gene: TRBJ2-3
abundance: -
d_gene: TRBD2
CDR3nt: TGTGCCAGCAGCCCCGGGGGGGGTCGACCCACAGATACGCAGTATTTT
CDR3aa: CASSPGGGRPTDTQYF

v_gene: TRBV5-6
j_gene: TRBJ1-2
abundance: -
d_gene: TRBD1
CDR3nt: TGTGCCAGCAGCCTCTACGGACAGGGATCCAACTATGGCTACACCTTC
CDR3aa: CASSLYGQGSNYGYTF

v_gene: TRBV9
j_gene: TRBJ2-1
abundance: -
d_gene: -
CDR3nt: TGTGCCAGCAGCCCAAGTGGGAGCAGGTCCCGACCATACAATGAGCAGTTCTTC
CDR3aa: CASSPSGSRSRPYNEQFF

v_gene: TRBV5-1
j_gene: TRBJ1-2
abundance: -
d_gene: -
CDR3nt: TGCGCCAGCAGCTTGGAGGGCACTAGCTATGGCTACACCTTC
CDR3aa: CASSLEGTSYGYTF